The TCR beta chain under discussion was sequenced for a study of T cell repertoires in cytomegalovirus infection. As for the study in general: Epitope selection comprised recently identified HLA-C-restricted CMV epitopes and well-studied HLA-B-restricted CMV epitopes. Matching HLA type and CMV infection were both indicated by public TCR beta signatures. Notes on the study in general: CMV carriers with the relevant HLA were identified by cumulative public TCR beta family frequency. The ex vivo response was dominated by HLA-C-restricted CMV-specific TCR beta clonotypes.

A single record per CDR3 protein comes from TCRdb applying MiXCR to the reads. The sample contains fewer than 950,000 distinct CDR3 sequences, around a third of which appear only once. About this clonotype itself: Its antigen remains unidentified.

The CDR3 contains 16 residues. Trimming took off 0 bases at V and 2 bases at J, with 11 bases between the two ends. CDR1 is MNHEY, CDR2 SMNVEV, per germline (reference sequence). The sequence was collected from a human donor in good health (CMV status not recorded). Some clones in this sample may be carry-over from other donors' samples. This chain connects TRBV27 to TRBJ1-5; D uncertain. The sequences come from cultured CD8+ T cells from PBMCs, collected from culture after CMV antigen stimulation. The CDR3: CASSLSDPEGNQPQHF. In DNA form, the CDR3 reads TGTGCCAGCAGTTTATCCGATCCTGAAGGCAATCAGCCCCAGCATTTT.